This TCR beta chain was profiled in a study of cytomegalovirus exposure and HLA in healthy donors. Whole-study results and caveats: Cytomegalovirus status, reportedly, was diagnosed with high specificity and sensitivity by the classifier.

The germline gives CDR1 SGHRS, CDR2 YFSETQ. With 5 bases clipped from V and 5 bases from J, the junction kept 6 bases outside the gene matches. This CDR3 comprises 14 residues. Sequencing was performed with immunoSEQ multiplex PCR; in TCRdb, only in-frame clones are kept and a portion is missing. The table shows approximately 140,000 clones, with about nine tenths occurring only once. Donors were drawn from the roughly 120-subject validation cohort, separate from the approximately 620-subject first cohort. On this clone: No antigen is known for it.

The sequencing input was PBMCs. The rearrangement uses TRBV5-1 and TRBJ2-5; 10 positions match TRBD1. The TCR comes from a young man in good health and CMV-seronegative. The CDR3 DNA sequence: TGCGCCAGCAGTCGACAGGGGGCTCACGAGACCCAGTACTTC. Its translation is CASSRQGAHETQYF.